The rows below give T cell receptor beta chains drawn from one sample of a study of blood T cells in healthy people across ages. TCRdb used MiXCR to reprocess the 5' RACE reads, holding one entry per CDR3 protein. Of 1,500,000 or so distinct CDR3 sequences listed, approximately 43% are singletons. Sequences were obtained from blood. All receptors come from a woman under 30 in good health. CDR3s include the opening cysteine and the closing phenylalanine or tryptophan. D genes are given only for firm matches. Part of the rows lack a size; the others show once, few, many or a class for expanded clones.

J,V,size,D,DNA,CDR3
TRBJ2-1,TRBV2,.,TRBD1,TGTGCCAGCATGGGCTCCGAGAGGACAGGGATAGGGGACTACAATGAGCAGTTCTTC,CASMGSERTGIGDYNEQFF
TRBJ2-1,TRBV20-1,few,TRBD2,TGCAGTGCTAGAGGACTAGCGAGAGGCGATGAGCAGTTCTTC,CSARGLARGDEQFF
TRBJ2-3,TRBV25-1,few,TRBD1,TGTGCCAGCGGAGAGGGGGCGTCCCCAGATACGCAGTATTTT,CASGEGASPDTQYF
TRBJ2-4,TRBV12-3/TRBV12-4,few,TRBD1,TGTGCCAGCAGTTTCGGCCAGGGGGCTTACATTCAGTACTTC,CASSFGQGAYIQYF
TRBJ2-7,TRBV13,.,TRBD1,TGTGCCAGCAGCATTGACGGGACAGGGGGCTTCGACAATGAGCAGTACTTC,CASSIDGTGGFDNEQYF
TRBJ1-2,TRBV12-3/TRBV12-4,.,.,TGTGCCAGCAGGAAGACTCCTGCTGGTGGCTACACCTTC,CASRKTPAGGYTF
TRBJ1-4,TRBV7-9,.,.,TGTGCCAGCAGCTCGGGAGGTCCGGATGAAAAACTGTTTTTT,CASSSGGPDEKLFF
TRBJ1-2,TRBV20-1,few,.,TGCAGTGCGCGGACTGCCGTGGGCTATGGCTACACCTTC,CSARTAVGYGYTF
TRBJ2-1,TRBV9,.,TRBD2,TGTGCCAGCAGCGTAGAGGGACTAGTTGAGCAGTTCTTC,CASSVEGLVEQFF
TRBJ1-3,TRBV7-2,.,.,TGTGCCAGCAGCTTATCTCCAGGGGTAGGAAACACCATATATTTT,CASSLSPGVGNTIYF
TRBJ1-2,TRBV9,.,.,TGTGCCAGCAGCGCAACAGGGCATAACTATGGCTACACCTTC,CASSATGHNYGYTF
TRBJ1-1,TRBV14,once,.,TGTGCCAGCAGCCAAGGGTCACCATTCACTGAAGCTTTCTTT,CASSQGSPFTEAFF
TRBJ1-4,TRBV18,.,.,TGTGCCAGCTCACAGGGGGGAGCAACTAATGAAAAACTGTTTTTT,CASSQGGATNEKLFF
TRBJ1-6,TRBV13,.,.,TGTGCCAGCAGCCCCACGTCTAGGGCGGATTCACCCCTCCACTTT,CASSPTSRADSPLHF
TRBJ2-3,TRBV5-5,.,TRBD2,TGTGCCAGCAGCTCGCTGACTAGCGGGAGGTCGGCAGATACGCAGTATTTT,CASSSLTSGRSADTQYF
TRBJ2-5,TRBV7-9,.,.,TGTGTCAGCAGCAACGTACTAGGGGTTTCAGAGACCCAGTACTTC,CVSSNVLGVSETQYF
TRBJ2-5,TRBV15,once,.,TGTGCCACCAGCCGGGAGTGGGACCAAGAGACCCAGTACTTC,CATSREWDQETQYF
TRBJ2-3,TRBV12-3/TRBV12-4,.,.,TGTGCCAGCAGTAGCAGGGGGGGCAGTGCAGATACGCAGTATTTT,CASSSRGGSADTQYF
TRBJ1-5,TRBV4-1,.,.,TGCGCCAGCAGCCAAGATGGGGGCCACAATCAGCCCCAGCATTTT,CASSQDGGHNQPQHF
TRBJ1-2,TRBV30,.,.,TGTGCCTGGAGTGTACCAGTCTATGGCTACACCTTC,CAWSVPVYGYTF
TRBJ2-2,TRBV11-2,.,.,TGTGCCAGCAGCCTACCGGGGCAGAACACCGGGGAGCTGTTTTTT,CASSLPGQNTGELFF
TRBJ2-3,TRBV7-3,.,.,TGTGCCAGCAGCTTAAATAGGGGATGGGGCACAGATACGCAGTATTTT,CASSLNRGWGTDTQYF
TRBJ1-2,TRBV10-3,many,TRBD1,TGTGCCATCAGTGAGCCTGGACAGGTTAACTATGGCTACACCTTC,CAISEPGQVNYGYTF
TRBJ2-7,TRBV20-1,.,.,TGCAGTGCTAGAGATCCTAGGACAGCGTACAATGAGCAGTACTTC,CSARDPRTAYNEQYF
TRBJ2-7,TRBV7-6,.,.,TGTGCCAGCAGCGGCCTAGCGACAAAATCCTACGAGCAGTACTTC,CASSGLATKSYEQYF
TRBJ1-1,TRBV20-1,.,.,TGCAGTGCTTCCGGACCCTCGAAGATTGAAGCTTTCTTT,CSASGPSKIEAFF
TRBJ2-3,TRBV13,.,.,TGTGCCAGCAGCTTAGGTAGTCCTAGCACAGATACGCAGTATTTT,CASSLGSPSTDTQYF
TRBJ1-1,TRBV10-3,few,TRBD1,TGTGCCATCAGTAAACAGGGGGCGGACACTGAAGCTTTCTTT,CAISKQGADTEAFF
TRBJ2-5,TRBV29-1,.,TRBD1,TGCAGCGTAGACCCACAGGGGCACCAAGAGACCCAATACTTC,CSVDPQGHQETQYF
TRBJ2-5,TRBV4-2,few,.,TGTGCCAGCAGCCCTACCGGGACTCCGCACAATGAGCAGTACTTC,CASSPTGTPHNEQYF
TRBJ1-6,TRBV12-3/TRBV12-4,few,.,TGTGCCAGCAGTTTTAGGACCGGTGCTGACTCACCCCTCCACTTT,CASSFRTGADSPLHF
TRBJ2-1,TRBV9,.,TRBD2,TGTGCCAGCAGCGTAGCTACTCGAATTGCGGGAGGGGAGCAGTTCTTC,CASSVATRIAGGEQFF
TRBJ1-4,TRBV6-5,few,.,TGTGCCAGCAGTTACTCTGGGGATTGGAATGAAAAACTGTTTTTT,CASSYSGDWNEKLFF
TRBJ2-7,TRBV6-2/TRBV6-3,.,TRBD2,TGTGCCAGCAGAGAACTAGCGGGGGCCTACGAGCAGTACTTC,CASRELAGAYEQYF
TRBJ2-4,TRBV18,few,.,TGTGCCAGCTCACCACCCGGACGGCTAGCCAAAAACATTCAGTACTTC,CASSPPGRLAKNIQYF
TRBJ2-1,TRBV5-4,.,TRBD2,TGTGCCAGCAGCTTAGACAGACTAGCGGGGGGATACAATGAGCAGTTCTTC,CASSLDRLAGGYNEQFF
TRBJ2-3,TRBV12-3/TRBV12-4,few,.,TGTGCCAGCAGTGTAATGGGCACAGATACGCAGTATTTT,CASSVMGTDTQYF
TRBJ1-5,TRBV5-1,once,TRBD1,TGCGCCAGCAGCCCCTCGGACAGGGTCAATCAGCCCCAGCATTTT,CASSPSDRVNQPQHF
TRBJ1-6,TRBV12-3/TRBV12-4,few,.,TGTGCCAGCAGTTTCCGAGGGGGGGAAGCCCACTTT,CASSFRGGEAHF
TRBJ2-7,TRBV4-1,few,TRBD2,TGCGCCAGCAGCACTAGACTAGCGGGAGCGTACGAGCAGTACTTC,CASSTRLAGAYEQYF
TRBJ1-1,TRBV12-3/TRBV12-4,.,.,TGTGCCAGCAGTTTAGAATTGGGTGGAGCTTTCTTT,CASSLELGGAFF
TRBJ2-3,TRBV7-2,few,.,TGTGCCAGCAGCACACCCCTCAACACGCAGTATTTT,CASSTPLNTQYF
TRBJ2-4,TRBV5-5,many,TRBD2,TGTGCCAGCAGCACCCGAACGACTAGCGGGATAACCAAAAACATTCAGTACTTC,CASSTRTTSGITKNIQYF
TRBJ2-5,TRBV5-1,.,.,TGCGCCAGCAAGGAGGGCTCGAATGAGCAGTACTTC,CASKEGSNEQYF
TRBJ1-2,TRBV4-1,.,.,TGCGCCAGCAGCTCTCGGACGTTGGGGGTTTGGGGCTACACCTTC,CASSSRTLGVWGYTF
TRBJ2-3,TRBV4-1,.,TRBD2,TGCGCCAGCAGCCAACTCGGACTAGCGGGGGGGGCGCAGTATTTT,CASSQLGLAGGAQYF
TRBJ1-4,TRBV4-1,.,.,TGCGCCAGCAGCCAACGGACGTTCCGGGACTTTAATGAAAAACTGTTTTTT,CASSQRTFRDFNEKLFF
TRBJ2-3,TRBV4-3,.,TRBD2,TGCGCCAGCAGCGCACTAGCGGGTGGAGCGATTAGCACAGATACGCAGTATTTT,CASSALAGGAISTDTQYF
TRBJ2-4,TRBV7-6,few,TRBD2,TGTGCCAGCAGCCCGACTAGCGGGGGAGCCAAAAACATTCAGTACTTC,CASSPTSGGAKNIQYF
TRBJ1-4,TRBV6-5,few,.,TGTGCCAGCAGTTACTCACACCCCGCAACTAATGAAAAACTGTTTTTT,CASSYSHPATNEKLFF
TRBJ2-7,TRBV7-9,few,.,TGTGCCAGCAGCCCCATCAGGACTACCTTACCCTACGAGCAGTACTTC,CASSPIRTTLPYEQYF
TRBJ2-7,TRBV7-2,many,TRBD1,TGTGCCAGCAGCCAGCGACAGGGAATGTGGTACGAGCAGTACTTC,CASSQRQGMWYEQYF
TRBJ1-2,TRBV14,.,.,TGTGCCAGCAGCCAAGATCAAGGGTGGGGGTCTGGCTACACCTTC,CASSQDQGWGSGYTF
TRBJ2-5,TRBV3-1,.,.,TGTGCCAGCCGTGCGCAATGGGAGACCCAGTACTTC,CASRAQWETQYF
TRBJ1-1,TRBV5-1,.,TRBD1,TGCGCCAGCAGCCCGGGACAGGGGGAACCTGAAGCTTTCTTT,CASSPGQGEPEAFF
TRBJ2-3,TRBV29-1,.,.,TGCAGCGTTGGAGGGCAGGGTTTGGGCACAGATACGCAGTATTTT,CSVGGQGLGTDTQYF